These T cell receptor beta chains were read from a single sample in a study of siplizumab effects on memory and regulatory T cells. Sequencing used immunoSEQ multiplex PCR; TCRdb keeps in-frame clones, though not all of them. This sample carries tens of thousands of clones, around 96% of them seen once, and the ten largest clones take 0.08% to 0.1%. What was sequenced was naive CD8+ T cells sorted from blood. All receptors derive from a human donor in good health. Each CDR3 is given with its conserved first and last residue. A D gene is named only where the DNA matches it firmly. Clone size is stated in some rows and not others, as once, few, many or a class when expanded.

D gene	clone size	J gene	V gene	CDR3 protein	CDR3 DNA
NA	once	TRBJ2-7	TRBV27	CASSLDSGPTSYEQYF	TGTGCCAGCAGTTTAGATTCAGGACCTACCTCCTACGAGCAGTACTTC
NA	NA	TRBJ1-2	TRBV6-5	CASTSDSFYGYTF	TGTGCCAGCACCTCCGACAGTTTCTATGGCTACACCTTC
TRBD1	NA	TRBJ2-1	TRBV7-3	CASSPGQGAGYNEQFF	TGTGCCAGCAGCCCCGGACAGGGGGCCGGCTACAATGAGCAGTTCTTC
TRBD1	NA	TRBJ2-3	TRBV9	CASSVGGQGSDTQYF	TGTGCCAGCAGCGTAGGTGGACAGGGTTCGGATACGCAGTATTTT
TRBD2	NA	TRBJ2-7	TRBV6-6	CASTDGGVYEQYF	TGTGCCAGCACGGATGGGGGGGTTTACGAGCAGTACTTC
TRBD1	NA	TRBJ2-2	TRBV19	CATSTGVNTGELFF	TGTGCCACTTCGACAGGGGTTAACACCGGGGAGCTGTTTTTT
NA	NA	TRBJ2-7	TRBV27	CASSLAGTYEQYF	TGTGCCAGCAGTTTAGCCGGCACCTACGAGCAGTACTTC
NA	NA	TRBJ2-7	TRBV29-1	CSVEGGTHRQYEQYF	TGCAGCGTTGAAGGTGGGACCCATCGCCAATACGAGCAGTACTTC
NA	NA	TRBJ1-1	TRBV27	CASSLSGGATEAFF	TGTGCCAGCAGTTTATCTGGGGGAGCCACTGAAGCTTTCTTT
NA	once	TRBJ2-1	TRBV14	CASSQLTPHFNEQFF	TGTGCCAGCAGCCAACTGACGCCGCATTTCAATGAGCAGTTCTTC
TRBD1	NA	TRBJ2-7	TRBV19	CASGQGANEQYF	TGTGCCAGTGGACAGGGGGCGAACGAGCAGTACTTC
NA	NA	TRBJ2-5	TRBV7-2	CASSLYRAETQYF	TGTGCCAGCAGCTTGTACCGGGCCGAGACCCAGTACTTC
NA	NA	TRBJ1-5	TRBV5-4	CASSLEGFGQPQHF	TGTGCCAGCAGCTTGGAGGGCTTTGGTCAGCCCCAGCATTTT
TRBD2	NA	TRBJ2-5	TRBV10-3	CAISDPAGQETQYF	TGTGCCATCAGTGACCCAGCGGGGCAAGAGACCCAGTACTTC
NA	NA	TRBJ2-5	TRBV28	CASRSPQGQETQYF	TGTGCCAGCAGGTCCCCTCAGGGACAAGAGACCCAGTACTTC
NA	NA	TRBJ2-5	TRBV9	CASSVWDQETQYF	TGTGCCAGCAGCGTTTGGGACCAAGAGACCCAGTACTTC
NA	NA	TRBJ2-7	TRBV7-9	CASSLGRGVPEQYF	TGTGCCAGCAGCTTAGGCAGGGGGGTCCCTGAGCAGTACTTC
NA	NA	TRBJ1-1	TRBV14	CASSQVPDTEAFF	TGTGCCAGCAGCCAAGTTCCGGACACTGAAGCTTTCTTT
NA	NA	TRBJ2-7	TRBV7-6	CASSPDTSYEQYF	TGTGCCAGCAGCCCCGACACCTCCTACGAGCAGTACTTC
NA	NA	TRBJ2-3	TRBV4-2	CASSQDRGWGPGTDTQYF	TGTGCCAGCAGCCAAGATCGGGGATGGGGACCAGGCACAGATACGCAGTATTTT
NA	NA	TRBJ1-5	TRBV19	CASSMGGSFGQPQHF	TGTGCCAGTAGTATGGGGGGATCTTTTGGTCAGCCCCAGCATTTT
NA	NA	TRBJ1-6	TRBV7-9	CASSLGLGNSPLHF	TGTGCCAGCAGCTTGGGCTTGGGTAATTCACCCCTCCACTTT
NA	NA	TRBJ2-1	TRBV13	CASSLGSNEQFF	TGTGCCAGCAGCTTAGGCAGCAATGAGCAGTTCTTC